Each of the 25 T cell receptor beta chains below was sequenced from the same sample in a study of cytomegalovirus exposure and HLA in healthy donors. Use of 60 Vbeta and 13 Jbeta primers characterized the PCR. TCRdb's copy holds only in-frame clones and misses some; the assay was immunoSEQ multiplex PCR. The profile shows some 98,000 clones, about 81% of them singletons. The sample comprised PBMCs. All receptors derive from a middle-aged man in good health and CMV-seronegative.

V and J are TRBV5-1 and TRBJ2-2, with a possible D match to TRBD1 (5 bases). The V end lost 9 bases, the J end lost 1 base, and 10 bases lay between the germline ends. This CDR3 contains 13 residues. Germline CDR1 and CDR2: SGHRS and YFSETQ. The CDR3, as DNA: TGCGCCACCAATCAGGGGAACACCGGGGAGCTGTTTTTT. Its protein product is CATNQGNTGELFF.

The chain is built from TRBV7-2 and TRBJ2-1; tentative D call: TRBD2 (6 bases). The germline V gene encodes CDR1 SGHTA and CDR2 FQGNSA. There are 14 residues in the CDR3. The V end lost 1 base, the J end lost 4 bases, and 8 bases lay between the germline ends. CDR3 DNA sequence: TGTGCCAGCAGCTTAGGACTAGATTACAATGAGCAGTTCTTC. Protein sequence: CASSLGLDYNEQFF. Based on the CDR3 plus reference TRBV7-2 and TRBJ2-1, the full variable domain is GAGVSQSPSNKVTEKGKDVELRCDPISGHTALYWYRQSLGQGLEFLIYFQGNSAPDKSGLPSDRFSAERTGGSVSTLTIQRTQQEDSAVYLCASSLGLDYNEQFFGPGTRLTVL.

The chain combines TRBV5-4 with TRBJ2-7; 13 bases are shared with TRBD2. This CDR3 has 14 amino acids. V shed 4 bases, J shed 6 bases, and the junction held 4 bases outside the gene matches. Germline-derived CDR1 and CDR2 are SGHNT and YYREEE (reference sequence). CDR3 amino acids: CASSGGTSGVEQYF. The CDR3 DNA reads TGTGCCAGCAGCGGAGGGACTAGCGGGGTCGAGCAGTACTTC.

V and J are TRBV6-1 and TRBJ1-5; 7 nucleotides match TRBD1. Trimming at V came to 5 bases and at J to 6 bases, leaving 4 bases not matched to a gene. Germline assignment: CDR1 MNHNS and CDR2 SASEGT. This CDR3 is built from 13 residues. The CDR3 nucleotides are TGTGCCAGCAGTCAAGGGGGCTCTCAGCCCCAGCATTTT. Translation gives CASSQGGSQPQHF.

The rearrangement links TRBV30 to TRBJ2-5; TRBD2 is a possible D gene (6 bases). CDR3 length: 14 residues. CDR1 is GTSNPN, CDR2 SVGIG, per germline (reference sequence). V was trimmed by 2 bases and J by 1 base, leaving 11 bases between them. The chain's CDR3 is CAWSNGDSQETQYF. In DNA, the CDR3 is TGTGCCTGGAGTAATGGGGACTCCCAAGAGACCCAGTACTTC.

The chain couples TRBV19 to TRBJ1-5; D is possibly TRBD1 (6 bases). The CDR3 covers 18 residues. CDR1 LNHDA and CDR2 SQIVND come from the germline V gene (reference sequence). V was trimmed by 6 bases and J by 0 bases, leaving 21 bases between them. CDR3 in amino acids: CASSNSITRGSSNQPQHF. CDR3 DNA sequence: TGTGCCAGTAGCAATAGTATAACCAGGGGAAGTAGCAATCAGCCCCAGCATTTT. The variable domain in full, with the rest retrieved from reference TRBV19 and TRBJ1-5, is DGGITQSPKYLFRKEGQNVTLSCEQNLNHDAMYWYRQDPGQGLRLIYYSQIVNDFQKGDIAEGYSVSREKKESFPLTVTSAQKNPTAFYLCASSNSITRGSSNQPQHFGDGTRLSIL.

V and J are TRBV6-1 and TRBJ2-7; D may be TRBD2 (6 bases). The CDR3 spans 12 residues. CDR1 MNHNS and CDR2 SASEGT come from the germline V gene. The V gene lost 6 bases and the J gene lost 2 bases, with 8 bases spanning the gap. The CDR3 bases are TGTGCCAGCAGGGGCGGGACCTACGAGCAGTACTTC. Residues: CASRGGTYEQYF.

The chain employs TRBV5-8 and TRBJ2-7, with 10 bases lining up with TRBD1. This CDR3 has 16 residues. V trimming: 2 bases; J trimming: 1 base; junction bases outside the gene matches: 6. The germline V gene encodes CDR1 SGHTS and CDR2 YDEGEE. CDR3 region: CASSFPTGGGSYEQYF. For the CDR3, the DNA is TGTGCCAGCAGCTTCCCGACAGGGGGCGGGTCCTACGAGCAGTACTTC.

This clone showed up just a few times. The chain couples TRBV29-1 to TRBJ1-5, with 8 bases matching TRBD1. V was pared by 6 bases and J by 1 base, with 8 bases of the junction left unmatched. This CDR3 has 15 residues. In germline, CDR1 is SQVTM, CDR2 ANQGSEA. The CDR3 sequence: CSVQGASGSNQPQHF. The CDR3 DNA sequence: TGCAGCGTGCAGGGGGCGTCGGGCAGCAATCAGCCCCAGCATTTT.

CDR3 bases: TGTGCCAGCAGCTTAAGGGGAGGGGCAGATACGCAGTATTTT. Its protein product is CASSLRGGADTQYF. The V and J genes are TRBV7-9 and TRBJ2-3; TRBD2 matches 7 bases. J gave up 4 bases and V 2 bases, and 3 bases lay outside the gene matches. Germline V gives CDR1 SEHNR, CDR2 FQNEAQ (reference sequence). The CDR3 runs 14 residues.

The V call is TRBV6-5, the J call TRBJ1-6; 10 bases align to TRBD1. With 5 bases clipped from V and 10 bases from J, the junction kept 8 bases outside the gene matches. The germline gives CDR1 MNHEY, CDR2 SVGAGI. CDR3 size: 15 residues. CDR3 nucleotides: TGTGCCAGCAGTACCGGACAGGGGGTCGGATCACCCCTCCACTTT. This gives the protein CASSTGQGVGSPLHF.

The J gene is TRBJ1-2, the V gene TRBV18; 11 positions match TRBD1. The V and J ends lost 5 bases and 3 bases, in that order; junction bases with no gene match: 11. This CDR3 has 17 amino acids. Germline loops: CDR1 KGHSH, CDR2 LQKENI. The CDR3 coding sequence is TGTGCCAGCTCATACCAGAGGACAGGGGGCAATGACTATGGCTACACCTTC. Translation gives CASSYQRTGGNDYGYTF.

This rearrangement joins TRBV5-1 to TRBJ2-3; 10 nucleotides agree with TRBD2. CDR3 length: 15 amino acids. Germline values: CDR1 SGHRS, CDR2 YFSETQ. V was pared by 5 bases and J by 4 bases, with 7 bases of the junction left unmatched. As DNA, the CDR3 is TGCGCCAGCAGGCCAATAGCGGGGGGAGCAGATACGCAGTATTTT. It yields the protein CASRPIAGGADTQYF.

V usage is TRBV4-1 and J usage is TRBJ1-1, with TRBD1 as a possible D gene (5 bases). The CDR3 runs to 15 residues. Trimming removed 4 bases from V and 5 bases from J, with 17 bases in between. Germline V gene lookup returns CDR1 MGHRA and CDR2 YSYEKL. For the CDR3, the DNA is TGCGCCAGCAGCCTCAAGGACTTTCGGGGGACTGAAGCTTTCTTT. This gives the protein CASSLKDFRGTEAFF.

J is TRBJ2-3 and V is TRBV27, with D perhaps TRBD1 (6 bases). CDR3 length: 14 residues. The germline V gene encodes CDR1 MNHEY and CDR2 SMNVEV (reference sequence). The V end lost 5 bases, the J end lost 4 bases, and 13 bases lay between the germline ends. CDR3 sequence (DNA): TGTGCCAGCAGTAAACAGGGTTTCTCAGATACGCAGTATTTT. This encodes CASSKQGFSDTQYF.

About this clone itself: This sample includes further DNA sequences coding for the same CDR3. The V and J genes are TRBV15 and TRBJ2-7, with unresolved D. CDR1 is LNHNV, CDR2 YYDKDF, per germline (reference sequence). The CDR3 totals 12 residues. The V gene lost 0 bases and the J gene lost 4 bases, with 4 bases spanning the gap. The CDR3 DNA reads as TGTGCCACCAGCAGAGACAGATACGAGCAGTACTTC. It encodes CATSRDRYEQYF.

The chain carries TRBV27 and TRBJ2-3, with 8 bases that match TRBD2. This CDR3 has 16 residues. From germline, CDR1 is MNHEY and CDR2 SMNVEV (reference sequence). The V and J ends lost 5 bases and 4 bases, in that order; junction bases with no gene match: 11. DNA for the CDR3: TGTGCCAGCAGTCCTGGTCGGGGGGGCCTCGCAGATACGCAGTATTTT. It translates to CASSPGRGGLADTQYF.

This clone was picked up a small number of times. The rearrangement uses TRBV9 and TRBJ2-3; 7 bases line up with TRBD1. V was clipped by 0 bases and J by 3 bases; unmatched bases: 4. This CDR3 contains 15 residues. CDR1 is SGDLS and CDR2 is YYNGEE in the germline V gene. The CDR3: CASSVETGETDTQYF. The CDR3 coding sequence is TGTGCCAGCAGCGTAGAAACAGGGGAGACAGATACGCAGTATTTT.

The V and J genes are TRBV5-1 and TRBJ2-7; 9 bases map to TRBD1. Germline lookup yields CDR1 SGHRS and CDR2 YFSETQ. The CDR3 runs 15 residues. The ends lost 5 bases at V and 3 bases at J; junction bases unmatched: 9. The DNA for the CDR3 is TGCGCCAGCAGACTGTTGGAGGACAGGGGCTACGAGCAGTACTTC. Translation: CASRLLEDRGYEQYF. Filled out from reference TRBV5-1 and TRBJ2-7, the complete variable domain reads KAGVTQTPRYLIKTRGQQVTLSCSPISGHRSVSWYQQTPGQGLQFLFEYFSETQRNKGNFPGRFSGRQFSNSRSEMNVSTLELGDSALYLCASRLLEDRGYEQYFGPGTRLTVT.

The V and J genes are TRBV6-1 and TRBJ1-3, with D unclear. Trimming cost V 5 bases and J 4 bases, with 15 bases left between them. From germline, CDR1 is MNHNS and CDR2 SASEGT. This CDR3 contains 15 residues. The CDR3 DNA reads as TGTGCCAGCAGTCCCCGGAGAGGGCCAGGAAACACCATATATTTT. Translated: CASSPRRGPGNTIYF.

CDR3 bases: TGCGCCAGCAGCTGGGGGTTGACAGGGGTCATGAACACTGAAGCTTTCTTT. It encodes CASSWGLTGVMNTEAFF. The chain combines TRBV5-1 with TRBJ1-1, with 8 nucleotides matching TRBD1. V was pared by 3 bases and J by 0 bases, with 10 bases of the junction left unmatched. CDR3 size: 17 residues. CDR1 is SGHRS and CDR2 is YFSETQ in the germline V gene. The entire variable domain, with the rest obtained from reference TRBV5-1 and TRBJ1-1, is as follows: KAGVTQTPRYLIKTRGQQVTLSCSPISGHRSVSWYQQTPGQGLQFLFEYFSETQRNKGNFPGRFSGRQFSNSRSEMNVSTLELGDSALYLCASSWGLTGVMNTEAFFGQGTRLTVV.

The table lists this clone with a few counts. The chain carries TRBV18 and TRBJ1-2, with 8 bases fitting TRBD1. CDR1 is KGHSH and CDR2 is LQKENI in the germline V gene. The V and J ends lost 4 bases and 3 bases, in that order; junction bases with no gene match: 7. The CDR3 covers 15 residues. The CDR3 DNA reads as TGTGCCAGCTCACTCACCAGACAGGGGCACTATGGCTACACCTTC. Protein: CASSLTRQGHYGYTF.

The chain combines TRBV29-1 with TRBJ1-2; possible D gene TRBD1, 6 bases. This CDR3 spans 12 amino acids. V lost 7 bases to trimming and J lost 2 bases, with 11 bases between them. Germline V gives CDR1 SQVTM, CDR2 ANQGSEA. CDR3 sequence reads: CSGADSNYGYTF. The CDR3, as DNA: TGCAGCGGCGCGGACAGCAACTATGGCTACACCTTC.

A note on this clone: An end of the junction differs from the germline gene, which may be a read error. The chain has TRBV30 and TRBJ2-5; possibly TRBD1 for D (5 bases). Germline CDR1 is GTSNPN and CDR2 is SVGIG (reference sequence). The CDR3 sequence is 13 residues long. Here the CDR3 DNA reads TGTGCCTGGCAGTTAGGGGTAGCAGAGACCCGGTACTTC. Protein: CAWQLGVAETRYF.

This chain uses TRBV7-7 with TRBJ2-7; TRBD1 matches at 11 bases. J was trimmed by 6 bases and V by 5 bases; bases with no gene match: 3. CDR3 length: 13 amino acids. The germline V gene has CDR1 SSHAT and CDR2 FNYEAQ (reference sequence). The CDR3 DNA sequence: TGTGCCAGCAGCCGGGACAGGGGGGCCGAGCAGTACTTC. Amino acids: CASSRDRGAEQYF. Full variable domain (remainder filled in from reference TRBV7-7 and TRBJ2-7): GAGVSQSPRYKVTKRGQDVTLRCDPISSHATLYWYQQALGQGPEFLTYFNYEAQPDKSGLPSDRFSAERPEGSISTLTIQRTEQRDSAMYRCASSRDRGAEQYFGPGTRLTVT.